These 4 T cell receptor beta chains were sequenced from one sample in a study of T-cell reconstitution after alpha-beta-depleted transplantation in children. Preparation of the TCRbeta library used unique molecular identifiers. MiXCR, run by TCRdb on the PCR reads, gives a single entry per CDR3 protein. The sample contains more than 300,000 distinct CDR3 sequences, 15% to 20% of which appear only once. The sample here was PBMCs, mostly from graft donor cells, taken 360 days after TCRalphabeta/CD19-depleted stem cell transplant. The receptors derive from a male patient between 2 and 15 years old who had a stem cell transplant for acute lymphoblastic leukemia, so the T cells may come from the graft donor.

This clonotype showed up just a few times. In DNA, the CDR3 is TGTGCCACCCGACAGGGAAGCGAGCAGTACTTC. This gives the protein CATRQGSEQYF. The genes are TRBV10-3 and TRBJ2-7, with 7 nucleotides matching TRBD1. After removal of 10 bases from V and 6 bases from J, the junction contained 6 bases not matched to a gene. The germline CDR1 and CDR2 sequences are ENHRY and SYGVKD. The CDR3 is made up of 11 amino acids.

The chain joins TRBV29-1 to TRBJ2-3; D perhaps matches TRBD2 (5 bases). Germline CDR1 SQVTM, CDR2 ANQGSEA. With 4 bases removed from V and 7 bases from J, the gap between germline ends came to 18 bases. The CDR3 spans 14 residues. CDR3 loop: CSVGYGNARHTQYF. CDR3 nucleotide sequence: TGCAGCGTTGGGTACGGGAACGCACGACATACGCAGTATTTT.

The CDR3 protein is CASSVSAGRSYEQYF. CDR3 in DNA: TGTGCCAGCAGTGTGTCGGCGGGACGCTCCTACGAGCAGTACTTC. The V and J genes are TRBV25-1 and TRBJ2-7; possibly TRBD2 for D (6 bases). The CDR3 loop spans 15 amino acids. The germline V gene has CDR1 MGHDK and CDR2 SYGVNS. Trimming left V 4 bases short and J 0 bases short, with 13 bases between.

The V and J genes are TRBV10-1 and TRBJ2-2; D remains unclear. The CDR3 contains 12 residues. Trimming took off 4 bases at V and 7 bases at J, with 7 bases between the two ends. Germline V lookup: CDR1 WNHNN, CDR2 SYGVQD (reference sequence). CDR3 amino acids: CASSVVDGELFF. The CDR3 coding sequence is TGCGCCAGCAGTGTGGTGGACGGGGAGCTGTTTTTT.